This T cell receptor (beta chain) was found in a study of regulatory T cells in long-lasting Graves disease. Study overall: Persistence in Graves' disease denoted antithyroid drug use beyond 5 years alongside positive TSH receptor antibodies.

Study observations and caveats: Patients whose Graves' disease persisted exhibited lower TCR diversity than those newly diagnosed.

The time point is: persistent/refractory GD, antithyroid drugs over 5 years with positive TRAb. From PBMCs, RNA was extracted and then used to make the TCR library. The authors diagnosed Graves' disease using American Thyroid Association guidelines. This clonotype has a handful of counts. Antigen specificity is unknown. According to the study, TCR beta libraries were built with iRepertoire HTBI primers and CDR3-region Arm-PCR. Original methodology: Analysis of the samples identified 60 to 75 TRBV and roughly 13 TRBJ segments. A single record per CDR3 protein comes from TCRdb applying MiXCR to the multiplex PCR reads. TCRdb's processing, not the authors' own work, is the source of the V and J calls. Of about 430,000 distinct CDR3 sequences in the sample, around a fifth were seen once. The CDR3 consists of 15 residues. Germline CDR1 SQVTM, CDR2 ANQGSEA. The V gene end was trimmed by 5 bases and the J gene end by 3 bases; junction bases not matched to a gene: 11.

The receptor was isolated from a female donor with Graves disease. The V and J genes are TRBV29-1 and TRBJ2-7, with 9 bases identical to TRBD1. The sample here was peripheral blood mononuclear cells (PBMCs), taken when the disease was refractory, from a patient treated with antithyroid drugs. CDR3: CSVRLTGTGSYEQYF. CDR3 in DNA: TGCAGCGTTCGTCTCACCGGGACAGGGAGCTACGAGCAGTACTTC.